The rows below give T cell receptor beta chains drawn from one sample of a study of blood T cell repertoires in COVID-19. Profiled with immunoSEQ multiplex PCR; TCRdb holds only in-frame clones, not every one. Of under 250,000 clones listed, about 80% are singletons. The sequenced sample consisted of PBMCs or T cells enriched from blood (not recorded which). The source of these receptors is a woman in her 40s with acute COVID-19. The conserved cysteine and the conserved F or W are not part of the CDR3 here.

V gene	CDR3 protein
TRBV18	ASSEDRVPQPQH
TRBV11-2	ASSLDEGHQVRLF
TRBV27	ASSLVAGKPVGYT
TRBV5-1	ASSLMPLQGGGNTIY
TRBV11-2	ASSLVSGQGYTGELF
TRBV4-1	ASSHRDLYQETQY
TRBV9	ASSVGGGGTQETQY
TRBV19	ASSIGFQIPNQPQH
TRBV18	ASSPAPSGPFEQY
TRBV3-1/TRBV3-2	ASSARQGTNEKLF
TRBV3-1/TRBV3-2	ASSQSGKMNTGELF
TRBV4-2	ASSPPPADTNTGELF
TRBV5-1	ASSPELGTNTQY
TRBV29-1	SVLGLGADNGYT
TRBV29-1	SVDRTSGSTDTQY
TRBV5-1	ASSLSGSGFEAF
TRBV2	ASSSSPSGGSYNEQF
TRBV19	ASSPSGYGYT
TRBV9	ASSVGTGSGSPLH
TRBV5-5	ASSLGTVGSYEQY
TRBV10-3	AIKSGQAANEQF
TRBV18	ASSPFRLAGARVDTQY
TRBV7-2	ASSFRLAGHNEQF
TRBV11-2	ASSFSGSSGNTIY
TRBV19	ASSTTRWTEAF
TRBV12-3/TRBV12-4	ASRGQINTEAF
TRBV10-1	ASSERQISEAF